This note documents a single TCR beta chain sequence. Its antigen is not identified. The V gene's germline CDR1 is MNHNS and CDR2 SASEGT. CDR3 length equals 15 residues. Trimming removed 0 bases at V and 2 bases at J, with 11 bases between. The data derive from a study of immune evolution from preneoplasia to lung adenocarcinoma. Study results and caveats: From normal lung to invasive adenocarcinoma, top clone frequencies appeared to decrease. T cell clonality was higher in KRAS-mutant than EGFR-mutant or wild-type nodules.

The protocol was immunoSEQ multiplex PCR, while the TCRdb copy is restricted to in-frame clones and leaves out a portion. The sample records 4,200 or so clones, 75% to 85% being singletons. H&E slides confirmed each diagnosis, reviewed by two pathologists independently. Specimen: FFPE invasive lung adenocarcinoma tissue. V gene TRBV6-1 combines with J gene TRBJ2-7; D remains ambiguous. The clonotype originates from a person aged 50-59 years with lung adenocarcinoma. The CDR3 nucleotides read TGTGCCAGCAGTGAAGCGCAGCAGCATACCTACGAGCAGTACTTC. Its protein product is CASSEAQQHTYEQYF.